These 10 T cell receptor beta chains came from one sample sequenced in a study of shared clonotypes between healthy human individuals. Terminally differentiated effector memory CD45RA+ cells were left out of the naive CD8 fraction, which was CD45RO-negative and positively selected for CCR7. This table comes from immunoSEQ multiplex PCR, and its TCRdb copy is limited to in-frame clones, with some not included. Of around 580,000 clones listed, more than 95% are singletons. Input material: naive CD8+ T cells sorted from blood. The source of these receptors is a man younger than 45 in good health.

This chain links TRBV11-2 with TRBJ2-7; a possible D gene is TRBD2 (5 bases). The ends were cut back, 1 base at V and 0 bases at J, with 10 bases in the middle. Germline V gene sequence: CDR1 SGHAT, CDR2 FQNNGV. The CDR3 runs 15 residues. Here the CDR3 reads CASSLVARASYEQYF. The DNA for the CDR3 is TGTGCCAGCAGCTTAGTAGCGCGGGCCTCCTACGAGCAGTACTTC.

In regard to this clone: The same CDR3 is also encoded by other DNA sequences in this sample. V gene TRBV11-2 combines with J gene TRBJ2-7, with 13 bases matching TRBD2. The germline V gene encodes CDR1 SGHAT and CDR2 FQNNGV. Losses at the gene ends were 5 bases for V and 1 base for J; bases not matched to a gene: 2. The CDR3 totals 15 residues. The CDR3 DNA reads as TGTGCCAGCAGCCTGGGACTAGCGGGATCCTACGAGCAGTACTTC. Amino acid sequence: CASSLGLAGSYEQYF.

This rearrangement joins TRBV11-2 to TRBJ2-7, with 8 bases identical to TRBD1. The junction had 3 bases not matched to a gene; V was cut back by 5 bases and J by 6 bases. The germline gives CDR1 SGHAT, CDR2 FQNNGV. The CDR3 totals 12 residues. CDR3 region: CASSRTGSEQYF. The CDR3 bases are TGTGCCAGCAGCCGGACAGGGTCCGAGCAGTACTTC.

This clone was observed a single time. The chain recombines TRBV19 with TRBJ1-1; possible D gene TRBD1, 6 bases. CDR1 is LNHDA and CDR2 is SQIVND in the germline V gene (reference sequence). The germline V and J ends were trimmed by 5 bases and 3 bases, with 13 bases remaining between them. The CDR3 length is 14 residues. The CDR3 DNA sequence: TGTGCCAGTAGTCCGAGGACAGTCTACACTGAAGCTTTCTTT. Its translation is CASSPRTVYTEAFF. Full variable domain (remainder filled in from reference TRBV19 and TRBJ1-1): DGGITQSPKYLFRKEGQNVTLSCEQNLNHDAMYWYRQDPGQGLRLIYYSQIVNDFQKGDIAEGYSVSREKKESFPLTVTSAQKNPTAFYLCASSPRTVYTEAFFGQGTRLTVV.

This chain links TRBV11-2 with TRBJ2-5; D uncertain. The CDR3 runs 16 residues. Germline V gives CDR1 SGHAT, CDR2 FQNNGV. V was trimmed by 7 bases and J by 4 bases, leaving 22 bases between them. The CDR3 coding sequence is TGTGCCAGCACCCCCCACAGCTCGAATATTCGAGAGACCCAGTACTTC. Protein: CASTPHSSNIRETQYF.

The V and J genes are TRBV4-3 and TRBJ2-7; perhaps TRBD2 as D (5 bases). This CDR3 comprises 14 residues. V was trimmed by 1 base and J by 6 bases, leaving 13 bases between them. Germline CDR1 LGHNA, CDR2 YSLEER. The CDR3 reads CASSQALGGGEQYF. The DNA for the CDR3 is TGCGCCAGCAGCCAAGCCCTCGGAGGAGGCGAGCAGTACTTC.

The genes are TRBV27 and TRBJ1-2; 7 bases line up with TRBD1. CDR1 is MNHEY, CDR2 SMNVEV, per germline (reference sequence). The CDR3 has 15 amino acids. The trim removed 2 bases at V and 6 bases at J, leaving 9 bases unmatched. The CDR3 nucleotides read TGTGCCAGCAGTTTAATAGGGGGCGCGCCCGATGGCTACACCTTC. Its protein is CASSLIGGAPDGYTF.

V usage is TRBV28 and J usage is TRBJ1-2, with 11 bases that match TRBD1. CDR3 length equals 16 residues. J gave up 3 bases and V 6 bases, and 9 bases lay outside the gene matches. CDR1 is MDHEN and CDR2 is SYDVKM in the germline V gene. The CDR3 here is CASSPPGTGGYYGYTF. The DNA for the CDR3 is TGTGCCAGCAGCCCGCCCGGGACAGGGGGTTACTATGGCTACACCTTC.

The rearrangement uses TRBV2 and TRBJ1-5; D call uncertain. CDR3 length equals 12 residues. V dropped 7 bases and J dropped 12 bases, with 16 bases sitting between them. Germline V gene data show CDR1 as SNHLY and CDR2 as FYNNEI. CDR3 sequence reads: CASTLTMENQHF. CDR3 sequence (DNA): TGTGCCAGCACCCTGACAATGGAGAACCAGCATTTT.

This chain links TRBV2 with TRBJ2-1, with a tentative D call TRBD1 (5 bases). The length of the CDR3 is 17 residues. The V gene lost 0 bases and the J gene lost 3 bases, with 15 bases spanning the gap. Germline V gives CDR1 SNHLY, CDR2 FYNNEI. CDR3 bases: TGTGCCAGCAGTGAAGCGATAGAAACGCAGGGCTACAATGAGCAGTTCTTC. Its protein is CASSEAIETQGYNEQFF.